These 12 T cell receptor beta chains were sequenced from one sample in a study of blood T cells in healthy people across ages. A J-beta primer mix and a sample-barcoded 5' primer were used in a second PCR of roughly 6 to 11 cycles. MiXCR was run by TCRdb on the 5' RACE reads, yielding one entry per CDR3 protein. Counted here are about a million distinct CDR3 sequences, 45% to 50% occurring once; the ten biggest clones make up 13%. The material sequenced was blood. The receptor source for this set is a young man in good health.

This chain connects TRBV7-2 to TRBJ2-5, with unresolved D. Germline V gives CDR1 SGHTA, CDR2 FQGNSA. V was trimmed by 1 base and J by 5 bases, leaving 11 bases between them. There are 14 residues in the CDR3. Here the CDR3 reads CASSLELGRETQYF. The CDR3 DNA sequence: TGTGCCAGCAGCTTAGAACTGGGTCGGGAGACCCAGTACTTC. The complete variable domain, with remaining parts taken from reference TRBV7-2 and TRBJ2-5, reads GAGVSQSPSNKVTEKGKDVELRCDPISGHTALYWYRQSLGQGLEFLIYFQGNSAPDKSGLPSDRFSAERTGGSVSTLTIQRTQQEDSAVYLCASSLELGRETQYFGPGTRLLVL.

J is TRBJ2-2 and V is TRBV10-3, with a weak D call TRBD2 (7 bases). The V end lost 8 bases, the J end lost 3 bases, and 16 bases lay between the germline ends. CDR1 is ENHRY and CDR2 is SYGVKD in the germline V gene. The CDR3 is made up of 15 amino acids. The CDR3 DNA follows: TGTGCCATCCAAGGGGGGGCGGAGGACACCGGGGAGCTGTTTTTT. It encodes CAIQGGAEDTGELFF.

This clonotype appeared once. The chain has TRBV6-5 and TRBJ2-1; 8 nucleotides agree with TRBD2. V lost 6 bases to trimming and J lost 0 bases; unmatched junction nucleotides: 4. CDR1 is MNHEY and CDR2 is SVGAGI in the germline V gene. The CDR3 consists of 15 residues. The CDR3 sequence: CASRSAGASYNEQFF. In nucleotides, the CDR3 is TGTGCCAGCAGGTCAGCGGGGGCCTCCTACAATGAGCAGTTCTTC.

Only a few counts were recorded for this clonotype. The chain joins TRBV11-2 to TRBJ2-1, with unresolved D. The V gene lost 5 bases and the J gene lost 11 bases, with 13 bases spanning the gap. This CDR3 contains 12 residues. Germline CDR1 and CDR2: SGHAT and FQNNGV. CDR3: CASSPSQQKQFF. The CDR3 DNA sequence: TGTGCCAGCAGCCCCTCCCAGCAGAAGCAGTTCTTC.

The table lists this clonotype with a few counts. The genes are TRBV20-1 and TRBJ2-3; D unresolved. Trimming removed 3 bases at V and 1 base at J, with 8 bases between. The CDR3 length is 13 residues. From germline, CDR1 is DFQATT and CDR2 SNEGSKA (reference sequence). Written as DNA, the CDR3 is TGCAGTGCTAGTCGGTCGGGCACAGATACGCAGTATTTT. It encodes CSASRSGTDTQYF.

This rearrangement joins TRBV14 to TRBJ2-5, with D perhaps TRBD2 (6 bases). Germline V gives CDR1 SGHDN, CDR2 FVKESK. Trimming took off 1 base at V and 5 bases at J, with 14 bases between the two ends. This CDR3 contains 15 residues. CDR3 amino acids: CASSQGLVVRETQYF. The DNA for the CDR3 is TGTGCCAGCAGCCAAGGACTAGTAGTACGGGAGACCCAGTACTTC.

This clonotype was recorded a few times. This rearrangement joins TRBV7-9 to TRBJ2-1, with D unclear. Germline assignment: CDR1 SEHNR and CDR2 FQNEAQ (reference sequence). Trimming took off 7 bases at V and 6 bases at J, with 4 bases between the two ends. CDR3 length equals 10 residues. Written as DNA, the CDR3 is TGTGCCAGCATGTCCAATGAGCAGTTCTTC. Its protein is CASMSNEQFF.

This chain connects TRBV6-1 to TRBJ1-4; 8 bases map to TRBD1. The V and J ends lost 4 bases and 7 bases, in that order; junction bases with no gene match: 11. The CDR3 totals 16 residues. CDR1 MNHNS and CDR2 SASEGT come from the germline V gene. CDR3 DNA sequence: TGTGCCAGCAGTGGTCGACAGGGGATTGGGAGTGAAAAACTGTTTTTT. Translation gives CASSGRQGIGSEKLFF.

This chain joins TRBV6-1 and TRBJ1-1; 7 nucleotides line up with TRBD1. Trimming took 4 bases from V and 6 from J; bases not matched to a gene: 14. The CDR3 sequence is 16 residues long. Germline V CDR1 and CDR2: MNHNS, SASEGT. The DNA for the CDR3 is TGTGCCAGCAGTGGTAAAGGGGGCTCGGTCGGCGCTGAAGCTTTCTTT. Its translation: CASSGKGGSVGAEAFF.

This clonotype appeared once. CDR3 residues: CASSQEGQGYKHGYTF. CDR3 nucleotide sequence: TGTGCCAGCAGCCAAGAGGGACAGGGATATAAGCATGGCTACACCTTC. The chain links TRBV14 to TRBJ1-2; 9 bases are shared with TRBD1. CDR3 size: 16 residues. V was pared by 0 bases and J by 6 bases, with 8 bases of the junction left unmatched. Per the germline V gene, CDR1 is SGHDN and CDR2 is FVKESK.

This sequence joins TRBV28 and TRBJ2-4, with TRBD2 as a possible D gene (5 bases). The better agreement between TRBJ2-7 and the DNA end casts doubt on the J call. This CDR3 spans 12 amino acids. In germline, CDR1 is MDHEN, CDR2 SYDVKM. The CDR3 DNA reads TGTGCCAGCACTCCGCGAGGGTACGAGCAGTACTTC. This gives the protein CASTPRGYEQYF.

The chain combines TRBV28 with TRBJ1-1; the D gene is possibly TRBD1 (6 bases). Deletions cut 2 bases from V and 4 bases from J, with 11 bases between. The CDR3 sequence is 14 residues long. The germline gives CDR1 MDHEN, CDR2 SYDVKM. The DNA for the CDR3 is TGTGCCAGCAGTTTACCCCAGGGGACCACTGAAGCTTTCTTT. Residues: CASSLPQGTTEAFF. The full variable domain, in which reference TRBV28 and TRBJ1-1 provide the parts outside the CDR3, is DVKVTQSSRYLVKRTGEKVFLECVQDMDHENMFWYRQDPGLGLRLIYFSYDVKMKEKGDIPEGYSVSREKKERFSLILESASTNQTSMYLCASSLPQGTTEAFFGQGTRLTVV.